Presented here are 30 T cell receptor beta chains from one specimen sequenced in a study of brain T cells in children with intractable seizures. Repertoires were generated with immunoSEQ multiplex PCR, while TCRdb's copy carries only in-frame clones and drops some. This sample has 340,000 or so clones, with nearly 95% found just once. Time point specified: blood from clinic visit 5 months post-surgery; TSC patient then seizure free. The sequencing here drew on peripheral blood, taken roughly 5 months after surgery. The receptors come from a boy under two years old with tuberous sclerosis and intractable seizures.

The rearrangement links TRBV11-1 to TRBJ2-1; 12 bases are a match to TRBD2. Trimming cost V 3 bases and J 8 bases; bases outside gene matches: 5. The V gene's germline CDR1 is SGHAT and CDR2 FQDESV (reference sequence). This CDR3 has 15 residues. CDR3 sequence (DNA): TGTGCCAGCAGCTTGACTAGCGGGAGTGTAGATGAGCAGTTCTTC. Translating gives CASSLTSGSVDEQFF.

The rearrangement joins TRBV18 to TRBJ1-2; 11 bases line up with TRBD1. Germline V gives CDR1 KGHSH, CDR2 LQKENI. The CDR3 is made up of 15 amino acids. The trim removed 3 bases at V and 3 bases at J, leaving 3 bases unmatched. The CDR3: CASSPSGQGDYGYTF. CDR3 in DNA: TGTGCCAGCTCACCCTCGGGACAGGGGGACTATGGCTACACCTTC.

The chain recombines TRBV2 with TRBJ1-4, with 9 bases matching TRBD1. V lost 4 bases, J lost 8 bases, and 5 bases stayed unmatched. CDR1 and CDR2 (germline): SNHLY, FYNNEI. The CDR3 extends over 14 amino acids. This CDR3 reads CASSADRGGEKLFF. The CDR3, as DNA: TGTGCCAGCAGTGCTGACAGGGGGGGAGAAAAACTGTTTTTT. Based on the CDR3 plus reference TRBV2 and TRBJ1-4, the full variable domain is EPEVTQTPSHQVTQMGQEVILRCVPISNHLYFYWYRQILGQKVEFLVSFYNNEISEKSEIFDDQFSVERPDGSNFTLKIRSTKLEDSAMYFCASSADRGGEKLFFGSGTQLSVL.

This chain uses TRBV5-1 with TRBJ2-7; weak D call: TRBD2 (6 bases). V lost 3 bases and J 4 bases, leaving 14 bases between the germline ends. The CDR3 spans 14 residues. Germline CDR1 SGHRS, CDR2 YFSETQ. CDR3 loop: CASSWLTGAYEQYF. The CDR3 DNA reads as TGCGCCAGCAGCTGGCTTACGGGAGCTTACGAGCAGTACTTC.

J is TRBJ2-2 and V is TRBV4-2; tentatively, D is TRBD1 (6 bases). The germline gives CDR1 LGHNA, CDR2 YNFKEQ. The CDR3 consists of 16 residues. Trimming removed 1 base from V and 4 bases from J, with 13 bases in between. CDR3 region: CASSQAIAGVTGELFF. The CDR3 nucleotides are TGTGCCAGCAGCCAAGCGATAGCAGGGGTCACCGGGGAGCTGTTTTTT.

This clone was seen more than once but under ten times. The sample contains more than one DNA sequence encoding this CDR3. V and J are TRBV7-9 and TRBJ1-1; tentatively, D is TRBD1 (6 bases). CDR1 is SEHNR and CDR2 is FQNEAQ in the germline V gene (reference sequence). V was pared by 6 bases and J by 1 base, with 9 bases between. The CDR3 loop spans 13 amino acids. In DNA, the CDR3 is TGTGCCAGCAGTTTGACAGGGAACACTGAAGCTTTCTTT. This codes for CASSLTGNTEAFF. The full variable domain, in which reference TRBV7-9 and TRBJ1-1 provide the parts outside the CDR3, is DTGVSQNPRHKITKRGQNVTFRCDPISEHNRLYWYRQTLGQGPEFLTYFQNEAQLEKSRLLSDRFSAERPKGSFSTLEIQRTEQGDSAMYLCASSLTGNTEAFFGQGTRLTVV.

The rearrangement uses TRBV2 and TRBJ1-2; 8 bases fit TRBD1. This CDR3 comprises 14 residues. The junction had 10 bases not matched to a gene; V was cut back by 8 bases and J by 5 bases. The germline V gene has CDR1 SNHLY and CDR2 FYNNEI. Here the CDR3 DNA reads TGTGCCAGCGGGGTTTTCGGACAGGGATATGGCTACACCTTC. Translation gives CASGVFGQGYGYTF.

The rearrangement joins TRBV7-9 to TRBJ2-5, with a weak D call TRBD1 (5 bases). V was shortened by 3 bases and J by 2 bases, with 7 bases between the two germline ends. Germline CDR1 and CDR2: SEHNR and FQNEAQ (reference sequence). The CDR3 contains 13 residues. CDR3: CASSFQGQETQYF. Here the CDR3 DNA reads TGTGCCAGCAGCTTCCAGGGTCAAGAGACCCAGTACTTC.

V usage is TRBV28 and J usage is TRBJ2-2; 9 bases agree with TRBD1. The trim removed 6 bases at V and 0 bases at J, leaving 8 bases unmatched. This CDR3 has 17 residues. The germline gives CDR1 MDHEN, CDR2 SYDVKM. CDR3 loop: CASRAGTGTTNTGELFF. CDR3 nucleotides: TGTGCCAGCAGGGCCGGGACAGGGACCACGAACACCGGGGAGCTGTTTTTT.

J is TRBJ2-2 and V is TRBV6-5; the D gene is possibly TRBD2 (5 bases). The germline gives CDR1 MNHEY, CDR2 SVGAGI. The CDR3 has 13 residues. Trimming removed 5 bases from V and 4 bases from J, with 8 bases in between. The CDR3 nucleotides read TGTGCCAGCAGTCAGGACTTCACCGGGGAGCTGTTTTTT. Protein: CASSQDFTGELFF.

The V and J genes are TRBV7-9 and TRBJ2-2; D possibly matches TRBD1 or TRBD2 (5 bases each). The germline V and J ends were trimmed by 5 bases and 6 bases, with 7 bases remaining between them. The CDR3 runs to 12 residues. The V gene's germline CDR1 is SEHNR and CDR2 FQNEAQ (reference sequence). CDR3 sequence (DNA): TGTGCCAGCAGCCGAGGGGCCGGGGAGCTGTTTTTT. It specifies CASSRGAGELFF.

The chain recombines TRBV19 with TRBJ2-2; a weak D match, TRBD1 (6 bases). Germline CDR1 is LNHDA and CDR2 is SQIVND (reference sequence). The CDR3 is made up of 17 amino acids. V lost 4 bases, J lost 4 bases, and 19 bases lay in between. The CDR3 reads CASSSTQGPSFTGELFF. CDR3 DNA: TGTGCCAGTAGTAGTACACAGGGCCCGAGTTTCACCGGGGAGCTGTTTTTT.

This chain links TRBV7-9 with TRBJ1-2; TRBD1 matches 8 bases. From germline, CDR1 is SEHNR and CDR2 FQNEAQ (reference sequence). The CDR3 is made up of 15 amino acids. J was trimmed by 1 base and V by 3 bases; bases with no gene match: 4. The chain's CDR3 is CASSLTGVGNYGYTF. In DNA, the CDR3 is TGTGCCAGCAGCTTGACAGGGGTGGGTAACTATGGCTACACCTTC.

The chain carries TRBV7-9 and TRBJ2-5, with 7 bases aligning to TRBD1. The CDR3 sequence is 15 residues long. CDR1 and CDR2 (germline): SEHNR, FQNEAQ (reference sequence). V gave up 5 bases and J gave up 3 bases; unmatched junction bases: 9. The chain's CDR3 is CASSARQGREETQYF. CDR3 coding DNA: TGTGCCAGCAGCGCAAGACAGGGCAGGGAAGAGACCCAGTACTTC.

The genes are TRBV27 and TRBJ1-2; 9 nucleotides align to TRBD1. The germline gives CDR1 MNHEY, CDR2 SMNVEV (reference sequence). Trimming cost V 5 bases and J 3 bases; bases outside gene matches: 4. This CDR3 comprises 14 residues. The CDR3: CASSRDRDDYGYTF. The CDR3 nucleotides read TGTGCCAGCAGTCGGGACAGGGACGACTATGGCTACACCTTC.

The V and J genes are TRBV9 and TRBJ2-5; tentative D call: TRBD2 (6 bases). Trimming took off 4 bases at V and 1 base at J, with 11 bases between the two ends. This CDR3 has 14 residues. CDR1 and CDR2 from the germline V gene are SGDLS and YYNGEE. The CDR3 is CASSLGGAQETQYF. Here the CDR3 DNA reads TGTGCCAGCAGCCTCGGCGGGGCCCAAGAGACCCAGTACTTC.

The genes are TRBV28 and TRBJ2-5; 9 nucleotides agree with TRBD2. This CDR3 spans 15 amino acids. Germline CDR1 reads MDHEN; CDR2 reads SYDVKM. V dropped 7 bases and J dropped 2; count of bases not matched to a gene: 8. The CDR3 DNA sequence: TGTGCCAGCACTCTAGCGCTAGCGGGGCAAGAGACCCAGTACTTC. Translating gives CASTLALAGQETQYF.

The chain links TRBV5-4 to TRBJ2-1; D uncertain. Germline CDR1 SGHNT, CDR2 YYREEE (reference sequence). The V gene lost 2 bases and the J gene lost 9 bases, with 21 bases spanning the gap. The CDR3 totals 16 residues. CDR3 sequence: CASSFRFDGWLGEQFF. DNA of the CDR3: TGTGCCAGCAGCTTTAGGTTTGATGGATGGTTGGGTGAGCAGTTCTTC. The variable domain in full, completed from reference TRBV5-4 and TRBJ2-1, reads ETGVTQSPTHLIKTRGQQVTLRCSSQSGHNTVSWYQQALGQGPQFIFQYYREEENGRGNFPPRFSGLQFPNYSSELNVNALELDDSALYLCASSFRFDGWLGEQFFGPGTRLTVL.

The sample holds one count of this clone. J is TRBJ2-1 and V is TRBV6-5; TRBD2 matches 7 bases. J gave up 8 bases and V 7 bases, and 8 bases lay outside the gene matches. This CDR3 is 13 amino acids long. Germline assignment: CDR1 MNHEY and CDR2 SVGAGI. The CDR3 DNA is TGTGCCAGCACCCAAAGCGGGGAGCATGAGCAGTTCTTC. It yields the protein CASTQSGEHEQFF.

This clone has only one observation. The chain employs TRBV9 and TRBJ2-2, with 9 bases aligning to TRBD1. The CDR3 runs to 16 residues. V trimming: 0 bases; J trimming: 3 bases; junction bases outside the gene matches: 3. Per germline, CDR1 SGDLS and CDR2 YYNGEE. The CDR3, as DNA: TGTGCCAGCAGCGTAGAGGGACAGGGATACACCGGGGAGCTGTTTTTT. As protein: CASSVEGQGYTGELFF.

The rearrangement links TRBV6-2 or TRBV6-3 to TRBJ2-7; 7 nucleotides line up with TRBD1. CDR1 MNHEY and CDR2 SVGEGT come from the germline V gene. The J segment lost 5 bases and the V segment lost 2 bases, leaving 3 bases of the junction unmatched. CDR3 size: 13 residues. The DNA of the CDR3 is TGTGCCAGCAGTTACCAGGGGGTTAACGAGCAGTACTTC. It codes for CASSYQGVNEQYF.

The V gene is TRBV9, the J gene TRBJ1-2; D may be TRBD1 (5 bases). The CDR3 has 13 amino acids. Germline CDR1 reads SGDLS; CDR2 reads YYNGEE. With 4 bases removed from V and 6 bases from J, the gap between germline ends came to 13 bases. The CDR3 protein is CASSPPGRDGYTF. The CDR3 DNA sequence: TGTGCCAGCAGCCCCCCAGGGAGGGATGGCTACACCTTC.

This clone has just a few counts. This rearrangement joins TRBV4-1 to TRBJ2-2; 7 bases map to TRBD2. V lost 1 base and J lost 7; bases outside the gene matches: 9. There are 16 residues in the CDR3. Germline CDR1 and CDR2: MGHRA and YSYEKL. CDR3 nucleotides: TGCGCCAGCAGCCAAGTTGGGAATCCGGGAGGCGGGGAGCTGTTTTTT. It encodes CASSQVGNPGGGELFF.

The chain has TRBV21-1 and TRBJ2-7; the table's D call TRBD2 went unverified against the DNA. TRBV21-1 constitutes a pseudogene. The CDR3 consists of 16 residues. The chain's CDR3 is CASSKAGGLGSYEQYF. DNA of the CDR3: TGTGCCAGCAGCAAAGCAGGAGGGCTGGGGTCCTACGAGCAGTACTTC.

The chain joins TRBV19 to TRBJ2-1; 12 bases fit TRBD2. The CDR3 has 15 residues. Germline CDR1 is LNHDA and CDR2 is SQIVND (reference sequence). The J segment lost 5 bases and the V segment lost 6 bases, leaving 5 bases of the junction unmatched. CDR3 sequence (DNA): TGTGCCAGTAGCATGACTAGCGGGGGCCACAATGAGCAGTTCTTC. This gives the protein CASSMTSGGHNEQFF. Filled out from reference TRBV19 and TRBJ2-1, the complete variable domain reads DGGITQSPKYLFRKEGQNVTLSCEQNLNHDAMYWYRQDPGQGLRLIYYSQIVNDFQKGDIAEGYSVSREKKESFPLTVTSAQKNPTAFYLCASSMTSGGHNEQFFGPGTRLTVL.

The chain has TRBV18 and TRBJ1-5; D may be TRBD1 (6 bases). The CDR3 is 14 amino acids. V gave up 6 bases and J gave up 4 bases, with 13 bases separating them. Germline V CDR1 and CDR2: KGHSH, LQKENI. In DNA, the CDR3 is TGTGCCAGCTCCTCGGGGGGGGCGAATCAGCCCCAGCATTTT. Translation: CASSSGGANQPQHF.

The chain is built from TRBV5-1 and TRBJ2-6; D is perhaps TRBD2 (6 bases). The germline CDR1 and CDR2 sequences are SGHRS and YFSETQ. The CDR3 loop spans 20 amino acids. Trimming shortened V by 0 bases and J by 0 bases, and 19 bases separated the two germline ends. The DNA for the CDR3 is TGCGCCAGCAGCTTGGGGGGAGGAACGAGACTAAGCTCTGGGGCCAACGTCCTGACTTTC. Translated, it gives CASSLGGGTRLSSGANVLTF.

This clone was seen a few times. The chain uses TRBV6-5 and TRBJ1-1, with 7 bases lining up with TRBD1. The CDR3 has 15 amino acids. V gave up 7 bases and J gave up 1 base; unmatched junction bases: 9. Germline CDR1 is MNHEY and CDR2 is SVGAGI. CDR3: CASTKGAAGNTEAFF. In DNA form, the CDR3 reads TGTGCCAGCACTAAGGGGGCGGCTGGGAACACTGAAGCTTTCTTT.

The rearrangement links TRBV5-5 to TRBJ1-2; a possible D gene is TRBD1 (6 bases). The CDR3 covers 14 residues. V was cut by 3 bases and J by 4 bases, with 13 bases left in between. Germline CDR1 and CDR2: SGHKS and YYEKEE (reference sequence). The CDR3 nucleotides are TGTGCCAGCAGCTCGCCGACAGGAACCTATGGCTACACCTTC. It is translated as CASSSPTGTYGYTF.

The CDR3 nucleotides read TGTGCCATCAGCGGACAGACTAACACTGAAGCTTTCTTT. As protein: CAISGQTNTEAFF. The chain uses TRBV10-3 and TRBJ1-1; D may be TRBD1 (6 bases). The CDR3 runs to 13 residues. The germline V gene has CDR1 ENHRY and CDR2 SYGVKD. V lost 6 bases and J 2 bases, leaving 10 bases between the germline ends.